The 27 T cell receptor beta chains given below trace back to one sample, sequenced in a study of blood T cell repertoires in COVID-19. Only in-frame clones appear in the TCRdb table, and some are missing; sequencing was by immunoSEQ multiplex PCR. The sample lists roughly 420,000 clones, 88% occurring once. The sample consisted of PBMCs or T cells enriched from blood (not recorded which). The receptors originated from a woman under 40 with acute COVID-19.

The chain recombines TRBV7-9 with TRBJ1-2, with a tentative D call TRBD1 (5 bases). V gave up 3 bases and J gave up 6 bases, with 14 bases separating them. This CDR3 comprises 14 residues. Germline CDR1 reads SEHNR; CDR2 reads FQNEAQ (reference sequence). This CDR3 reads CASSFEGVFDGYTF. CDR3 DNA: TGTGCCAGCAGCTTCGAAGGGGTTTTCGATGGCTACACCTTC.

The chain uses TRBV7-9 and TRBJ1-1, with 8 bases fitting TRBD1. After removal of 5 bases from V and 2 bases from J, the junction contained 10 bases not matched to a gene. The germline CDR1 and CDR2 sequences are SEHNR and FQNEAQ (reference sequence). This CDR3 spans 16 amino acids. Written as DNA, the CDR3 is TGTGCCAGCAGCCTTCGACAGGGGATTCGAAACACTGAAGCTTTCTTT. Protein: CASSLRQGIRNTEAFF.

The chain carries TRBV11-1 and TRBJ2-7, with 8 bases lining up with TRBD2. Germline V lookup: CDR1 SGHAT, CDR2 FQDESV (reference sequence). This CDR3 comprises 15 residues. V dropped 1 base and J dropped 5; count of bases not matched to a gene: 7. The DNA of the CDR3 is TGTGCCAGCAGCTTAGGCGGGACTAGTCGCGACGAGCAGTACTTC. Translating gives CASSLGGTSRDEQYF.

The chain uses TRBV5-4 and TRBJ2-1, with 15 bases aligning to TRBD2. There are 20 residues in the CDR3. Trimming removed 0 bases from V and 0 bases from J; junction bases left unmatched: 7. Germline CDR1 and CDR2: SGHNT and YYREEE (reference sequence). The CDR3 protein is CASSLDPGLAGGYSYNEQFF. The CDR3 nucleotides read TGTGCCAGCAGCTTGGATCCGGGACTAGCGGGGGGCTACTCCTACAATGAGCAGTTCTTC.

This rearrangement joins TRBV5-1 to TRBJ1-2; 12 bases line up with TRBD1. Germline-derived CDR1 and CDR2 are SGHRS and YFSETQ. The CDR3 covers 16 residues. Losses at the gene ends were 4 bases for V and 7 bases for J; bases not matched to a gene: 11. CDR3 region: CASSLTPGQGALGYTF. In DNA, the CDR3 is TGCGCCAGCAGCCTAACCCCGGGACAGGGGGCGCTTGGCTACACCTTC.

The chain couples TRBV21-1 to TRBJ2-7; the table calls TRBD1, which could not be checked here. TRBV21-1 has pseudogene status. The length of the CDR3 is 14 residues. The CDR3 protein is CASRGDRGFYEQYF. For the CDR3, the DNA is TGTGCCAGCAGGGGGGACAGGGGGTTTTACGAGCAGTACTTC.

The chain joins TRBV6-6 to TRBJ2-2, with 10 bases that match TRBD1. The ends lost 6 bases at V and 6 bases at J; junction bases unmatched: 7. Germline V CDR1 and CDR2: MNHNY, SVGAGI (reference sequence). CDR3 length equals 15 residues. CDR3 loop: CASRGQGEKAGELFF. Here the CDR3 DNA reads TGTGCCAGCAGAGGACAGGGGGAAAAGGCCGGGGAGCTGTTTTTT.

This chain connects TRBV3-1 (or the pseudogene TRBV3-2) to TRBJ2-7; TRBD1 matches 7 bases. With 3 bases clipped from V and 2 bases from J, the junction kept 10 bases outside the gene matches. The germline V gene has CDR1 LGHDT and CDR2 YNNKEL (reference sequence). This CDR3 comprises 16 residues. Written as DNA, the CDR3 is TGTGCCAGCAGCCAGGCTTGGGGACAGAGAACCTACGAGCAGTACTTC. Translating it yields CASSQAWGQRTYEQYF.

CDR3 in amino acids: CASRDSFMNTEAFF. The CDR3 DNA follows: TGTGCCAGCAGGGACAGCTTTATGAACACTGAAGCTTTCTTT. The chain is built from TRBV6-5 and TRBJ1-1; D possibly corresponds to TRBD1 (6 bases). V lost 6 bases and J lost 0, with 11 bases in between. The germline gives CDR1 MNHEY, CDR2 SVGAGI. The CDR3 is 14 amino acids.

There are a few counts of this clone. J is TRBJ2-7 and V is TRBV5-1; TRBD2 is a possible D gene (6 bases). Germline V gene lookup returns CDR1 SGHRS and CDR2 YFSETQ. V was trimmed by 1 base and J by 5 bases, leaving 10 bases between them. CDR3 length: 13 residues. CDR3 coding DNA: TGCGCCAGCAGCTTGCCTCCGGGGGACGAGCAGTACTTC. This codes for CASSLPPGDEQYF.

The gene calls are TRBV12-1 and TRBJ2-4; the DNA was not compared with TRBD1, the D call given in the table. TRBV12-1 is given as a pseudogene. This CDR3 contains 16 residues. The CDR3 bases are TGTTCCAGCAGCCCGGGGTTCAGGGGGCCTAAAAACATTCAGTACTTC. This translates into CSSSPGFRGPKNIQYF.

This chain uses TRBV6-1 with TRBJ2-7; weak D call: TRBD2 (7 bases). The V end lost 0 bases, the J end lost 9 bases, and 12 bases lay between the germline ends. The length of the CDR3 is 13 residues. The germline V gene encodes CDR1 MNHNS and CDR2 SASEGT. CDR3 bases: TGTGCCAGCAGTGAAGCGTTAGGGGGGGGGCAGTACTTC. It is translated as CASSEALGGGQYF.

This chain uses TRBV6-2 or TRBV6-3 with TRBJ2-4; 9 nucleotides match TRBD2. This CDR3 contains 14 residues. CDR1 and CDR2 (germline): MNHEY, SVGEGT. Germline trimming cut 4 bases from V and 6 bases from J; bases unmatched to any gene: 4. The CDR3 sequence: CASSLAGGVNIQYF. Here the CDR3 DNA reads TGTGCCAGCAGTTTGGCGGGGGGGGTAAACATTCAGTACTTC.

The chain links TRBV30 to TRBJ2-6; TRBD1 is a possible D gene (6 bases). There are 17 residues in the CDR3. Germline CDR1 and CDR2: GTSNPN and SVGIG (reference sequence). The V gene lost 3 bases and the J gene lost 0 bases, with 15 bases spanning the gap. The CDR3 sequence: CAWRSGTLISGANVLTF. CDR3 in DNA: TGTGCCTGGAGGTCCGGGACACTAATCTCTGGGGCCAACGTCCTGACTTTC.

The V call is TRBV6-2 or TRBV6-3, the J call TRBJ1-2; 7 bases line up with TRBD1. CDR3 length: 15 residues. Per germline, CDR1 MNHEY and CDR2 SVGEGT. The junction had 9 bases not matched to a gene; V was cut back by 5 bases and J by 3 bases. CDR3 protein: CASSRSDRDHYGYTF. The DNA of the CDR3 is TGTGCCAGCAGTCGATCCGACAGGGATCACTATGGCTACACCTTC.

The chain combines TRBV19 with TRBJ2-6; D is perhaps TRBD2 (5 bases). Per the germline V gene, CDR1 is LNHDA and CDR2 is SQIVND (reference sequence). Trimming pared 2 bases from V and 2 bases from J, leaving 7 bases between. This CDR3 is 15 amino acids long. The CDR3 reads CASSITGAGANVLTF. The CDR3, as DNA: TGTGCCAGTAGTATAACCGGGGCTGGGGCCAACGTCCTGACTTTC. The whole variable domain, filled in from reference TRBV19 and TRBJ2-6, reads DGGITQSPKYLFRKEGQNVTLSCEQNLNHDAMYWYRQDPGQGLRLIYYSQIVNDFQKGDIAEGYSVSREKKESFPLTVTSAQKNPTAFYLCASSITGAGANVLTFGAGSRLTVL.

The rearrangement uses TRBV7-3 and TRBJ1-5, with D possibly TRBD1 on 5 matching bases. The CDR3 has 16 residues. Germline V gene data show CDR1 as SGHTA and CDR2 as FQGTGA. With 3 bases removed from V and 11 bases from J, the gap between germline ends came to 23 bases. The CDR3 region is CASSFILWAGSDAQHF. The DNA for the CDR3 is TGTGCCAGCAGCTTCATCCTCTGGGCAGGGTCGGACGCCCAGCATTTT.

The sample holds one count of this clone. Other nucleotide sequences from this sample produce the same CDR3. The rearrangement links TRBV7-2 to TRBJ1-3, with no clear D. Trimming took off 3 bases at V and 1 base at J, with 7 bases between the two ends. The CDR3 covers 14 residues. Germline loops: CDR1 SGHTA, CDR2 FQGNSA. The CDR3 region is CASSFGGSGNTIYF. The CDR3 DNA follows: TGTGCCAGCAGCTTCGGCGGGTCTGGAAACACCATATATTTT.

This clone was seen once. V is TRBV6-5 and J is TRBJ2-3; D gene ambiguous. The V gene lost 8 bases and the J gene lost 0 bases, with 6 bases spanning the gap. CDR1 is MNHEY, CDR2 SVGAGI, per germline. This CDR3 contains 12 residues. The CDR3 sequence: CASASSTDTQYF. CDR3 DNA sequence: TGTGCCAGCGCGTCTAGCACAGATACGCAGTATTTT.

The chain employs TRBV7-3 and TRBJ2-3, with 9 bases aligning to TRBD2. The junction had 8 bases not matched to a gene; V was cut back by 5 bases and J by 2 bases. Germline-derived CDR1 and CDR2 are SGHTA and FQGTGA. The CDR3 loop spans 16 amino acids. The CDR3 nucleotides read TGTGCCAGCAGCCAACCGACTAGCGGAGACACAGATACGCAGTATTTT. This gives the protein CASSQPTSGDTDTQYF.

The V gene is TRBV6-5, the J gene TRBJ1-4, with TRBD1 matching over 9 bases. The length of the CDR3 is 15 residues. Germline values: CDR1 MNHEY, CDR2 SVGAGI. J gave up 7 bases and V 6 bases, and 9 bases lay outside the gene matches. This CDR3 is CASSQTGGLFEKLFF. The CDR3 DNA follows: TGTGCCAGCAGCCAAACAGGGGGCTTGTTTGAAAAACTGTTTTTT.

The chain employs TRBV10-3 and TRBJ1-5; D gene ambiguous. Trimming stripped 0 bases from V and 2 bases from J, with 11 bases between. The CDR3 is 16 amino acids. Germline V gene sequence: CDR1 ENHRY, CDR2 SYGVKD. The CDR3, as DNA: TGTGCCATCAGTGAGTCAGGGAGGTGGGGCAATCAGCCCCAGCATTTT. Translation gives CAISESGRWGNQPQHF.

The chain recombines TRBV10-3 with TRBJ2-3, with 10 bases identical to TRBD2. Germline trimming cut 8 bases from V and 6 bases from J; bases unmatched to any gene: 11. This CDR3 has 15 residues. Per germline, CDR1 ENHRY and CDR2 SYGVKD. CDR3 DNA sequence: TGTGCCATCGGAACTAGCGGGGCGGGGCTTGATACGCAGTATTTT. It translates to CAIGTSGAGLDTQYF.

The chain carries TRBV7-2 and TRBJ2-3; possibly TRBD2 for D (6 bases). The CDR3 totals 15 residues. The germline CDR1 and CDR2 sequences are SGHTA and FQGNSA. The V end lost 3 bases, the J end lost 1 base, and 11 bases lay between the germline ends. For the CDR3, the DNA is TGTGCCAGCAGCTTTGAGCGGGTTGGCACAGATACGCAGTATTTT. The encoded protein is CASSFERVGTDTQYF.

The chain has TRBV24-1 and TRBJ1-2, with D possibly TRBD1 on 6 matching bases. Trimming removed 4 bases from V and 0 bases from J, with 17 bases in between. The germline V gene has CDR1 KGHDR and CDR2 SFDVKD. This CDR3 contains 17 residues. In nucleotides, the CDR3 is TGTGCCACCAGTGAGGTGAGGACGGACAGCTCTAACTATGGCTACACCTTC. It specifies CATSEVRTDSSNYGYTF.

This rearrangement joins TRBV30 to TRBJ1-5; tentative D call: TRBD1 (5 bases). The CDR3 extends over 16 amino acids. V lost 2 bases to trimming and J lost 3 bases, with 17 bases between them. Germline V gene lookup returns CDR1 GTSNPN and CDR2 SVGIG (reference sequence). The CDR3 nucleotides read TGTGCCTGGAGTTCCCCGACAGTAAATCTCAATCAGCCCCAGCATTTT. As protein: CAWSSPTVNLNQPQHF.

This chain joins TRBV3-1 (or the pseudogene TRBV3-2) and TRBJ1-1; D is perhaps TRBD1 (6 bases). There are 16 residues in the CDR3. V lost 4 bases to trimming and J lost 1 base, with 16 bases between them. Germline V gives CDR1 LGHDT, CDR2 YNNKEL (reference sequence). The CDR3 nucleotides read TGTGCCAGCAGCCGGGCTCTTCAGGGGAAGAACACTGAAGCTTTCTTT. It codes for CASSRALQGKNTEAFF.